This is a list of T cell receptor beta chains from one sample in a study of regulatory T cells in long-lasting Graves disease. Each CDR3 protein is one row after TCRdb ran MiXCR on the multiplex PCR reads. The sample lists some 450,000 distinct CDR3 sequences, roughly a quarter seen once, with roughly 28% in the top ten. Sequences were derived from peripheral blood mononuclear cells (PBMCs), sampled when the disease was refractory, from a patient treated with antithyroid drugs. The receptor source for this set is a female donor with Graves disease. Both conserved end residues are part of each CDR3. Each record gives: D gene, clone size, V gene, J gene, CDR3 DNA, CDR3 protein. A D gene is named only where the DNA matches it firmly. For some rows the clone size is stated as once, few or many, or as a class when expanded; others skip it.

TRBD2	many	TRBV20-1	TRBJ2-5	TGCAGTGCAGGGCTTAGCGGGAGGGCCATGGGGACCCAGTACTTC	CSAGLSGRAMGTQYF
NA	NA	TRBV5-1	TRBJ1-5	TGCGCCAGCAGCCTCGACGGCCCATGGGGCAATCAGCCCCAGCATTTT	CASSLDGPWGNQPQHF
NA	few	TRBV15	TRBJ1-5	TGTGCCACCAGCAGAATTGAATATTGGCCCCAGCATTTT	CATSRIEYWPQHF
NA	once	TRBV20-1	TRBJ2-5	TGCAGTGCTGAGCCCTACTTTCAAGAGACCCAGTACTTC	CSAEPYFQETQYF
NA	many	TRBV20-1	TRBJ2-7	TGCAGTGCTAGAGATTGGGTAGGCTACGACGAGCAGTACTTC	CSARDWVGYDEQYF
NA	NA	TRBV7-9	TRBJ1-1	TGTGCCAGCAGCTTAGGACCCGGAGGGAACACTGAAGCTTTCTTT	CASSLGPGGNTEAFF
NA	NA	TRBV10-3	TRBJ2-7	TGTACCATCAGTGACAGACTATCCTACGAGCAGTACTTC	CTISDRLSYEQYF
NA	NA	TRBV19	TRBJ2-5	TGTGCCAGTAGTATAGGGTCGGGGCGAGGGGACGAGACCCAGTACTTC	CASSIGSGRGDETQYF
TRBD2	few	TRBV20-1	TRBJ2-5	TGCAGTGCAGAGAAGTCTTTGACTAGCGGATATCAAGAGACCCAGTACTTC	CSAEKSLTSGYQETQYF
NA	many	TRBV6-1	TRBJ1-5	TGTGCCAGCAGACCCTCCGCCGCGGGGATAAGCAATCAGCCCCAGCATTTT	CASRPSAAGISNQPQHF
TRBD1	many	TRBV6-1	TRBJ1-2	TGTGCCAGCAGTAGTCCGGGACAGGGGGCGGGAGGCTACACCTTC	CASSSPGQGAGGYTF
NA	few	TRBV12-3/TRBV12-4	TRBJ2-2	TGTGCCAGCAAGCCTTCAACCGGGGAGCTGTTTTTT	CASKPSTGELFF
TRBD2	NA	TRBV6-6	TRBJ2-5	TGTGCCAGCAGTTACTCCTACCCGGGGAGCGGGATCCAAGAGACCCAGTACTTC	CASSYSYPGSGIQETQYF
TRBD2	few	TRBV20-1	TRBJ2-1	TGCAGTGCCGCCGGGACTAGCACCCTGGGGAATGAGCAGTTCTTC	CSAAGTSTLGNEQFF
NA	NA	TRBV15	TRBJ1-2	TGTGCCACCAGCAGAGAAGGACGGCCGAACTATGGCTACACCTTC	CATSREGRPNYGYTF
NA	NA	TRBV6-1	TRBJ1-2	TGTGCCAGCGGGACGTTTGGGTATGGCTACACCTTC	CASGTFGYGYTF
NA	NA	TRBV2	TRBJ1-3	TGTGCCAGCAGTGATGATCGGGCCACGGGAAACACCATATATTTT	CASSDDRATGNTIYF
TRBD2	once	TRBV20-1	TRBJ2-5	TGCAGTGCTAGAAGAGCGGGAGTAATGGAGACCCAGTACTTC	CSARRAGVMETQYF
NA	many	TRBV5-1	TRBJ1-1	TGCGCCAGCAGCTTGTCACTGACCAAATCTGAAGCTTTCTTT	CASSLSLTKSEAFF
TRBD1	many	TRBV7-2	TRBJ2-7	TGTGCCAGCAGCTCAAAGACAGGGGGTTACGAGCAGTACTTC	CASSSKTGGYEQYF
NA	many	TRBV11-2	TRBJ1-2	TGTGCCAGCAGCTCAAATAGGGGCCCCTTAGGCTACACCTTC	CASSSNRGPLGYTF
NA	many	TRBV7-9	TRBJ2-7	TGTGCCAGCAGCGAAGGCGGGGCTCTGAGCGAGCAGTACTTC	CASSEGGALSEQYF
NA	many	TRBV6-5	TRBJ2-2	TGTGCCAGCAGTTTACGGGGATGGAACACCGGGGAGCTGTTTTTT	CASSLRGWNTGELFF
TRBD1	few	TRBV6-1	TRBJ1-5	TGTGCCAGCAACCCATCCTTAAGGGACAGACCCCATCAGCCCCAGCATTTT	CASNPSLRDRPHQPQHF
NA	NA	TRBV11-2	TRBJ2-3	TGTGCCAGCAGCTTAGGGGTAGTACCCACAGATACGCAGTATTTT	CASSLGVVPTDTQYF
NA	few	TRBV11-2	TRBJ2-7	TGTGCCAGCAGCTTATTTTCGGGAAGGTCCTACGAGCAGTACTTC	CASSLFSGRSYEQYF
TRBD1	many	TRBV6-1	TRBJ1-2	TGTGCCAGCAGTACCAGGGGGGGCAATGGCTACACCTTC	CASSTRGGNGYTF